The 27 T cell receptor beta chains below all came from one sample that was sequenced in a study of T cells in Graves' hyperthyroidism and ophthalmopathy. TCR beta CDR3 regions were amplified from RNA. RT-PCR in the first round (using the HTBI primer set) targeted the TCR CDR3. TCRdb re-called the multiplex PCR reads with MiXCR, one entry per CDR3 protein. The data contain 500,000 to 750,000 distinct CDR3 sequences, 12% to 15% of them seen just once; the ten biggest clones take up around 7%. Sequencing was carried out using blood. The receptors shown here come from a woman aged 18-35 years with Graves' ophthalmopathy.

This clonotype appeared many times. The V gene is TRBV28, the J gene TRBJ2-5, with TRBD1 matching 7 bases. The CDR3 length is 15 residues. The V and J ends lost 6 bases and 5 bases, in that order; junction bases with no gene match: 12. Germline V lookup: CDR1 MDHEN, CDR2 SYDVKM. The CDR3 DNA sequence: TGTGCCAGCAGATACCTCACAGGGGTCTATGAGACCCAGTACTTC. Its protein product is CASRYLTGVYETQYF.

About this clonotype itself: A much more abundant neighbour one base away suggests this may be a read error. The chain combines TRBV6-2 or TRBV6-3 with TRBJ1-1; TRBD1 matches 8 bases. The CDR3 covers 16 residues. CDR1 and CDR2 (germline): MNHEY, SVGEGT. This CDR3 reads CASSYSHGQGGTEASF. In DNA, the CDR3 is TGTGCCAGCAGTTACTCTCATGGACAGGGTGGCACTGAAGCTTCCTTT.

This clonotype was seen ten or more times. In nucleotides, the CDR3 is TGTGCCAGCAGACCTGACACCTCTAGCACAGATACGCAGTATTTT. Its translation: CASRPDTSSTDTQYF. This rearrangement joins TRBV3-1 to TRBJ2-3; D gene ambiguous. This CDR3 region has 15 residues. Trimming took 6 bases from V and 0 from J, leaving 13 bases between them. Germline-derived CDR1 and CDR2 are LGHDT and YNNKEL (reference sequence).

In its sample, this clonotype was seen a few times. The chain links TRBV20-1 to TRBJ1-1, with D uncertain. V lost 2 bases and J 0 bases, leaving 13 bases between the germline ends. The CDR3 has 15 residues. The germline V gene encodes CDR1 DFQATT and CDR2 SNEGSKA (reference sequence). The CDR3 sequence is CSARRGASMNTEAFF. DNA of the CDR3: TGCAGTGCTAGAAGAGGAGCCTCCATGAACACTGAAGCTTTCTTT.

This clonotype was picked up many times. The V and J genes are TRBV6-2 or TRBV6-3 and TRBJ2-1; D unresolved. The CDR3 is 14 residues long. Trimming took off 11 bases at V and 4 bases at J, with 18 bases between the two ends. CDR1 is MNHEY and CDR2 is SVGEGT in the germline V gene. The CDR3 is CAGSARVGYNEQFF. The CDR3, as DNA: TGTGCCGGGTCGGCCCGAGTCGGTTACAATGAGCAGTTCTTC.

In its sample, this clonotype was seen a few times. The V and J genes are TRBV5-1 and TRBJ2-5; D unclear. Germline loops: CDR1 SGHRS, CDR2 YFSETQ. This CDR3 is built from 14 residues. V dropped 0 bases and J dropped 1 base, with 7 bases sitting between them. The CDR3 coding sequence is TGCGCCAGCAGCTTGGGACACATCCAAGAGACCCAGTACTTC. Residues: CASSLGHIQETQYF. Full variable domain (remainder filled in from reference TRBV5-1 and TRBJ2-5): KAGVTQTPRYLIKTRGQQVTLSCSPISGHRSVSWYQQTPGQGLQFLFEYFSETQRNKGNFPGRFSGRQFSNSRSEMNVSTLELGDSALYLCASSLGHIQETQYFGPGTRLLVL.

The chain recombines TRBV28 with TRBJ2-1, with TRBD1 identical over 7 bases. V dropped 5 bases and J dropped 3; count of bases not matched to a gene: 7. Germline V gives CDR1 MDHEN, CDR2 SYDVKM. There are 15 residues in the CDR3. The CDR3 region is CASSVTGRGYNEQFF. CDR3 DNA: TGTGCCAGCAGTGTGACAGGGCGAGGCTACAATGAGCAGTTCTTC.

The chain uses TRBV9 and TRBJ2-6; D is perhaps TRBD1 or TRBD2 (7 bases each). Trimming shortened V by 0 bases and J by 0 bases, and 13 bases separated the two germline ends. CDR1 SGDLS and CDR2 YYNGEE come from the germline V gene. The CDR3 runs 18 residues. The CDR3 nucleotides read TGTGCCAGCAGCGTAGGGGGAGGGGGCAGCTCTGGGGCCAACGTCCTGACTTTC. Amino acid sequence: CASSVGGGGSSGANVLTF.

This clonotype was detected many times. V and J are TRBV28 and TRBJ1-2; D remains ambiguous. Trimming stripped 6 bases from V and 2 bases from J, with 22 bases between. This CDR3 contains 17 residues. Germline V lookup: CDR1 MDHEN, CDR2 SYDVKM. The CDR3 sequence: CASRLRALDTTNYGYTF. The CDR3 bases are TGTGCCAGCAGGTTGCGGGCCTTAGACACCACCAACTATGGCTACACCTTC.

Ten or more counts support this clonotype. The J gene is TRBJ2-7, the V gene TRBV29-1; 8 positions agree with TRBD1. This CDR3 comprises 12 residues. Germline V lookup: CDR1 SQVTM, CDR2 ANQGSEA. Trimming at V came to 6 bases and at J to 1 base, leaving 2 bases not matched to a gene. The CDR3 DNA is TGCAGCGTGCGGACAGGGTCCTACGAGCAGTACTTC. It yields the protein CSVRTGSYEQYF.

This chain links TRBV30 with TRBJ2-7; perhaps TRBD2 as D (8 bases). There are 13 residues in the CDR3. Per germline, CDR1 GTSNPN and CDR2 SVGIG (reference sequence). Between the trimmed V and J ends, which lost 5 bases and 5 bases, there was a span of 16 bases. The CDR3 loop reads CAWSSGGGNEQYF. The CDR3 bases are TGTGCCTGGTCATCGGGAGGGGGCAACGAGCAGTACTTC. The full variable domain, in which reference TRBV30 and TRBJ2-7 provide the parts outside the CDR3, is SQTIHQWPATLVQPVGSPLSLECTVEGTSNPNLYWYRQAAGRGLQLLFYSVGIGQISSEVPQNLSASRPQDRQFILSSKKLLLSDSGFYLCAWSSGGGNEQYFGPGTRLTVT.

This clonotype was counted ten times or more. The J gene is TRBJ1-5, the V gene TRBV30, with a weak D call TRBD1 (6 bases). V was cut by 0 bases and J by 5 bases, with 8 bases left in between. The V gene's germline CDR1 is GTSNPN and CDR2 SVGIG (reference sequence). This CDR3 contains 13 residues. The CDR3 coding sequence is TGTGCCTGGAGTGTACAGGGATATCAGCCCCAGCATTTT. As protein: CAWSVQGYQPQHF.

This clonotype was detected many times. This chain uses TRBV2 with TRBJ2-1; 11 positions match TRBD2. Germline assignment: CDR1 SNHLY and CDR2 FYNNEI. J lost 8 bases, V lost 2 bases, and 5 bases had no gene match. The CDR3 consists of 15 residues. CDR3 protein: CASSELLAGGYEQFF. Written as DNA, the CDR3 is TGTGCCAGCAGTGAACTCCTAGCGGGAGGCTATGAGCAGTTCTTC.

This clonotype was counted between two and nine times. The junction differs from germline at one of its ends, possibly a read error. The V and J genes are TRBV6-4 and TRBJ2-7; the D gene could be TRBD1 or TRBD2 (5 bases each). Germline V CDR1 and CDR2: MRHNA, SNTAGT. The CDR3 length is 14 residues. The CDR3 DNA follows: TGTGCCAGCAGTGACTGGGACCCTACCTACGAACAGTACTTC. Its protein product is CASSDWDPTYEQYF.

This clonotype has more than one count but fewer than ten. CDR3 residues: CAIQPGLDYNEQFF. DNA of the CDR3: TGTGCCATTCAACCGGGACTAGATTACAATGAGCAGTTCTTC. This chain uses TRBV10-3 with TRBJ2-1; 8 positions match TRBD2. With 9 bases clipped from V and 4 bases from J, the junction kept 8 bases outside the gene matches. Looked up from germline, CDR1 is ENHRY and CDR2 is SYGVKD. This CDR3 is 14 amino acids long.

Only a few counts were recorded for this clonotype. For the CDR3, the DNA is TGTGCCAGCAGTCAGCCCCGACAGGGGGCTGGTAATGAGCAGTTCTTC. As protein: CASSQPRQGAGNEQFF. The V gene is TRBV6-1, the J gene TRBJ2-1; 10 positions match TRBD1. There are 16 residues in the CDR3. Germline CDR1 and CDR2: MNHNS and SASEGT. V was clipped by 5 bases and J by 7 bases; unmatched bases: 11.

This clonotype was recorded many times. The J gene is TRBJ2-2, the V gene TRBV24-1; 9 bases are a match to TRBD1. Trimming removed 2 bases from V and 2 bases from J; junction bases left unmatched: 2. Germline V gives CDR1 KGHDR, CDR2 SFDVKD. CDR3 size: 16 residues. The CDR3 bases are TGTGCCACCAGTGATTCGGGACAGGGAAACACCGGGGAGCTGTTTTTT. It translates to CATSDSGQGNTGELFF.

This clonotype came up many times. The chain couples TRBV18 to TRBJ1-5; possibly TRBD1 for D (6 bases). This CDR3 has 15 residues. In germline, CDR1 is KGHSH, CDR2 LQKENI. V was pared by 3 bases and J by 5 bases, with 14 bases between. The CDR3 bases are TGTGCCAGCTCACCCCCGAGGGCAGGGGATCAGCCCCAGCATTTT. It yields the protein CASSPPRAGDQPQHF.

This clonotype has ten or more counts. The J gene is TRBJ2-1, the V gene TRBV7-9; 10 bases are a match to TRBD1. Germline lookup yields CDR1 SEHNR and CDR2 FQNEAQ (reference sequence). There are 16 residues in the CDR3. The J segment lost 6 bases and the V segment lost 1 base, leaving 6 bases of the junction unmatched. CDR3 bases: TGTGCCAGCAGCTTAGGCCCGGGACAGGGGTTCAATGAGCAGTTCTTC. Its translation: CASSLGPGQGFNEQFF.

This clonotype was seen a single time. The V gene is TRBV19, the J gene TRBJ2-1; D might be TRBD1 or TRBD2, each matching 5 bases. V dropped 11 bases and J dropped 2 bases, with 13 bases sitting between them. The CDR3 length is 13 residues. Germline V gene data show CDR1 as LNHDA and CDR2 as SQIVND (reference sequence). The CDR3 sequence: CAVGAETYNEQFF. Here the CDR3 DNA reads TGTGCCGTCGGGGCCGAGACCTACAATGAGCAGTTCTTC.

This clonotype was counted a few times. The CDR3 reads CASGGLAGTGELFF. CDR3 DNA sequence: TGTGCCAGCGGGGGACTAGCGGGAACCGGGGAGCTGTTTTTT. The rearrangement uses TRBV2 and TRBJ2-2; 13 bases are a match to TRBD2. V shed 8 bases, J shed 5 bases, and the junction held 2 bases outside the gene matches. The germline V gene has CDR1 SNHLY and CDR2 FYNNEI. The CDR3 covers 14 residues.

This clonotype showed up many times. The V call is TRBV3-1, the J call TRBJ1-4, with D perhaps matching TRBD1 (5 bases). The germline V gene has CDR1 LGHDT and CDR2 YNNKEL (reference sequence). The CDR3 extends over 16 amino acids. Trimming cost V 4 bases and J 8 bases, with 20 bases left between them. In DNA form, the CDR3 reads TGTGCCAGCAGCCCCACCAGGGCGGGGTCTGGGGAAAAACTGTTTTTT. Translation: CASSPTRAGSGEKLFF.

CDR3 sequence (DNA): TGTGCCAGCAGTGTGGTGGTTTCGGGTACTGAAGCTTTCTTT. Translation gives CASSVVVSGTEAFF. The rearrangement links TRBV25-1 to TRBJ1-1, with D unclear. The CDR3 length is 14 residues. Deletions cut 4 bases from V and 5 bases from J, with 14 bases between. The germline V gene has CDR1 MGHDK and CDR2 SYGVNS.

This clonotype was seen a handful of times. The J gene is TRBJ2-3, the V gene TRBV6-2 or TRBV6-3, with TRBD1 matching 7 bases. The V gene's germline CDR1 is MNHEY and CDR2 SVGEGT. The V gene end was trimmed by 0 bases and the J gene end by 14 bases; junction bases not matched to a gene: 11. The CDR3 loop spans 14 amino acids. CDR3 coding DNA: TGTGCCAGCAGTTACTCGAAGCTCAGGACAGGACCGTATTTT. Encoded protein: CASSYSKLRTGPYF.

CDR3 coding DNA: TGTGCCAGCAGGCCAGAAGACGGGGAGCTGTTTTTT. Amino acids: CASRPEDGELFF. The chain joins TRBV6-1 to TRBJ2-2; D call uncertain. CDR1 is MNHNS, CDR2 SASEGT, per germline. This CDR3 has 12 amino acids. V shed 6 bases and J shed 7 bases, with 9 bases lying between them.

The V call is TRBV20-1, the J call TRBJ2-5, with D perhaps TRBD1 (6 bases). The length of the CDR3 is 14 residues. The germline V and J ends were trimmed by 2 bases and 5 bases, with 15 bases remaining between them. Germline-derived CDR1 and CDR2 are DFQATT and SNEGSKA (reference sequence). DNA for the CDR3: TGCAGTGCTAGATTATTGGGGGCTGGGGAGACCCAGTACTTC. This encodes CSARLLGAGETQYF.

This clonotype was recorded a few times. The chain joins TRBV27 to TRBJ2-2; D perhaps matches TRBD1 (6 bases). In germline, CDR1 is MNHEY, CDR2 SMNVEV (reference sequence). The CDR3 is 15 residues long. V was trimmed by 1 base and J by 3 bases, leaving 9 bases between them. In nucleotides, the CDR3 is TGTGCCAGCAGTTTATGGGCAGGGGACACCGGGGAGCTGTTTTTT. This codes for CASSLWAGDTGELFF.